One and the same sample provided the 28 T cell receptor beta chains below, sequenced in a study of T-cell reconstitution after alpha-beta-depleted transplantation in children. TCRbeta library construction was performed incorporating unique molecular identifiers. TCRdb analysed the PCR reads with MiXCR anew, one entry per CDR3 protein. Here the sample spans around 500,000 distinct CDR3 sequences, roughly an eighth being singletons. The sequenced sample was PBMCs from the stem cell graft donor, obtained from the stem cell graft. These receptors all come from a human donor who donated a stem cell graft to a child with combined immunodeficiency.

This clonotype was seen more than once but under ten times. V and J are TRBV7-9 and TRBJ1-1; 11 bases agree with TRBD1. Germline CDR1 and CDR2: SEHNR and FQNEAQ (reference sequence). CDR3 length: 14 residues. V trimming: 5 bases; J trimming: 5 bases; junction bases outside the gene matches: 4. CDR3 DNA: TGTGCCAGCAGCATAGGACAGGGGGCTACTGAAGCTTTCTTT. Amino acids: CASSIGQGATEAFF.

Many counts were recorded for this clonotype. A much larger clone is a single base away; this may be a read error. This chain links TRBV12-3 or TRBV12-4 with TRBJ2-7; D is unclear. This CDR3 spans 10 amino acids. V was shortened by 7 bases and J by 0 bases, with 1 base between the two germline ends. The CDR3 DNA reads TGTGCCAGCACCTCCTACGAGCAGTACTTC. Translated, it gives CASTSYEQYF.

V usage is TRBV27 and J usage is TRBJ2-7, with 13 positions matching TRBD2. The CDR3 has 13 amino acids. V lost 6 bases to trimming and J lost 7 bases; unmatched junction nucleotides: 3. Germline V lookup: CDR1 MNHEY, CDR2 SMNVEV (reference sequence). Written as DNA, the CDR3 is TGTGCCAGCAGACCGGGACTAGCGGGGGAGCAGTACTTC. It codes for CASRPGLAGEQYF.

This clonotype turned up a few times. The rearrangement joins TRBV4-2 to TRBJ2-5, with TRBD2 matching 8 bases. Trimming at V came to 3 bases and at J to 2 bases, leaving 5 bases not matched to a gene. The CDR3 consists of 15 residues. The germline V gene encodes CDR1 LGHNA and CDR2 YNFKEQ. CDR3 sequence (DNA): TGTGCCAGCAGCCATCCAACTAGCGGACAAGAGACCCAGTACTTC. It yields the protein CASSHPTSGQETQYF.

The rearrangement links TRBV7-8 to TRBJ1-1; D possibly corresponds to TRBD1 (6 bases). Germline CDR1 is SGHVS and CDR2 is FQNEAQ. The CDR3 totals 14 residues. V was pared by 1 base and J by 7 bases, with 13 bases between. For the CDR3, the DNA is TGTGCCAGCAGCTTAGAGTTCGGGGGGCTTGAAGCTTTCTTT. It is translated as CASSLEFGGLEAFF. Supplemented by reference TRBV7-8 and TRBJ1-1, the full variable domain reads GAGVSQSPRYKVAKRGQDVALRCDPISGHVSLFWYQQALGQGPEFLTYFQNEAQLDKSGLPSDRFFAERPEGSVSTLKIQRTQQEDSAVYLCASSLEFGGLEAFFGQGTRLTVV.

V and J are TRBV7-3 and TRBJ2-1; 8 bases agree with TRBD2. The CDR3 spans 15 residues. From germline, CDR1 is SGHTA and CDR2 FQGTGA. The ends lost 4 bases at V and 5 bases at J; junction bases unmatched: 7. CDR3 protein: CASSSGASGHNEQFF. CDR3 DNA: TGTGCCAGCAGCTCGGGGGCTAGCGGGCACAATGAGCAGTTCTTC.

This rearrangement joins TRBV18 to TRBJ2-2; TRBD2 agrees at 13 bases. Germline CDR1 is KGHSH and CDR2 is LQKENI. J was trimmed by 3 bases and V by 3 bases; bases with no gene match: 4. The CDR3 extends over 17 amino acids. The CDR3 sequence: CASSPVTSGRYTGELFF. The CDR3 DNA sequence: TGTGCCAGCTCACCTGTGACTAGCGGGAGGTACACCGGGGAGCTGTTTTTT.

This clonotype was observed a handful of times. The chain is built from TRBV5-1 and TRBJ2-3, with 12 nucleotides matching TRBD2. Germline CDR1 SGHRS, CDR2 YFSETQ. CDR3 size: 16 residues. V trimming: 0 bases; J trimming: 5 bases; junction bases outside the gene matches: 4. Here the CDR3 DNA reads TGCGCCAGCAGCTTGGATTGGACTAGCGGGATAGATACGCAGTATTTT. Its translation: CASSLDWTSGIDTQYF.

The chain combines TRBV29-1 with TRBJ1-1; no firm D call. The CDR3 is 13 amino acids. The germline V gene encodes CDR1 SQVTM and CDR2 ANQGSEA. V lost 7 bases and J lost 1, with 13 bases in between. The CDR3 region is CSAILMANTEAFF. The CDR3 DNA follows: TGCAGCGCTATCCTAATGGCGAACACTGAAGCTTTCTTT.

J is TRBJ2-7 and V is TRBV5-6; D may be TRBD1 (6 bases). The V end lost 0 bases, the J end lost 2 bases, and 15 bases lay between the germline ends. This CDR3 has 16 residues. Germline V CDR1 and CDR2: SGHDT, YYEEEE. The CDR3 nucleotides are TGTGCCAGCAGCTTGGGGACCGGGACAAAGGCCTACGAGCAGTACTTC. As protein: CASSLGTGTKAYEQYF.

This clonotype was found a few times. The chain recombines TRBV29-1 with TRBJ1-2; no clear D gene. Trimming cost V 6 bases and J 8 bases, with 16 bases left between them. The CDR3 consists of 12 residues. Germline V CDR1 and CDR2: SQVTM, ANQGSEA. CDR3 sequence (DNA): TGCAGCGTCGCGACCGACCCTCAAGGCTACACCTTC. This gives the protein CSVATDPQGYTF.

This clonotype was counted once. The chain carries TRBV6-1 and TRBJ2-7; D possibly corresponds to TRBD2 (5 bases). Deletions cut 0 bases from V and 3 bases from J, with 9 bases between. CDR1 and CDR2 from the germline V gene are MNHNS and SASEGT. The length of the CDR3 is 14 residues. This CDR3 reads CASSEATGNYEQYF. CDR3 DNA: TGTGCCAGCAGTGAAGCGACGGGAAACTACGAGCAGTACTTC.

In this sample, this clonotype turned up many times. The chain carries TRBV7-2 and TRBJ2-3; no firm D call. CDR1 is SGHTA and CDR2 is FQGNSA in the germline V gene. The V end lost 5 bases, the J end lost 2 bases, and 8 bases lay between the germline ends. CDR3 length: 13 amino acids. The CDR3 sequence: CASSIQITDTQYF. CDR3 in DNA: TGTGCCAGCAGCATCCAGATCACAGATACGCAGTATTTT.

Details on this clonotype: One junction end does not reproduce the germline sequence, and a read error may be involved. The chain joins TRBV12-3 or TRBV12-4 to TRBJ2-3; a weak D match, TRBD2 (5 bases). This CDR3 contains 15 residues. The DNA of the CDR3 is TGTGCCTGCAGTTCTTCTCAGCGGATACTGAATACGCAGTATTTT. Amino acids: CACSSSQRILNTQYF.

The chain carries TRBV11-2 and TRBJ1-5; D not certain. Germline loops: CDR1 SGHAT, CDR2 FQNNGV. Trimming left V 5 bases short and J 9 bases short, with 14 bases between. The CDR3 totals 13 residues. The CDR3 DNA reads as TGTGCCAGCAGCCCTGGTTCTACCCCGCCCCAGCATTTT. This sequence encodes CASSPGSTPPQHF.

This clonotype was seen a handful of times. This chain joins TRBV19 and TRBJ2-1, with D unclear. Germline CDR1 and CDR2: LNHDA and SQIVND (reference sequence). This CDR3 contains 13 residues. The germline V and J ends were trimmed by 1 base and 3 bases, with 4 bases remaining between them. CDR3 amino acids: CASSIAYYNEQFF. Here the CDR3 DNA reads TGTGCCAGTAGTATAGCCTACTACAATGAGCAGTTCTTC.

This clonotype was counted a few times. This chain connects TRBV20-1 to TRBJ1-3; weak D call: TRBD1 (5 bases). The CDR3 totals 14 residues. Between the trimmed V and J ends, which lost 1 base and 0 bases, there was a span of 7 bases. Germline loops: CDR1 DFQATT, CDR2 SNEGSKA (reference sequence). CDR3 nucleotides: TGCAGTGCTAGAGGGGGGGGCTCTGGAAACACCATATATTTT. Encoded protein: CSARGGGSGNTIYF.

The chain uses TRBV3-1 and TRBJ2-1; 11 bases are shared with TRBD1. This CDR3 contains 16 residues. V gave up 1 base and J gave up 6 bases; unmatched junction bases: 5. Germline V gene data show CDR1 as LGHDT and CDR2 as YNNKEL (reference sequence). In nucleotides, the CDR3 is TGTGCCAGCAGCCAAGCCTCCGGGACAGGGGGCAATGAGCAGTTCTTC. Protein: CASSQASGTGGNEQFF.

The chain has TRBV11-1 and TRBJ2-3; no clear D gene. This CDR3 comprises 18 residues. Trimming removed 4 bases at V and 0 bases at J, with 20 bases between. Germline assignment: CDR1 SGHAT and CDR2 FQDESV (reference sequence). Here the CDR3 reads CASSYDPRDISSTDTQYF. The DNA for the CDR3 is TGTGCCAGCAGCTACGATCCCAGAGACATATCTAGCACAGATACGCAGTATTTT. The whole variable domain, remainder taken from reference TRBV11-1 and TRBJ2-3, is EAEVAQSPRYKITEKSQAVAFWCDPISGHATLYWYRQILGQGPELLVQFQDESVVDDSQLPKDRFSAERLKGVDSTLKIQPAELGDSAMYLCASSYDPRDISSTDTQYFGPGTRLTVL.

The chain combines TRBV7-2 with TRBJ2-5; D is perhaps TRBD1 (5 bases). Trimming took off 7 bases at V and 2 bases at J, with 14 bases between the two ends. Germline loops: CDR1 SGHTA, CDR2 FQGNSA. The CDR3 has 14 residues. CDR3 region: CASTQGTRQETQYF. CDR3 in DNA: TGTGCCAGCACTCAGGGTACTCGACAAGAGACCCAGTACTTC.

A few counts support this clonotype. This rearrangement joins TRBV7-2 to TRBJ2-3, with D tentatively TRBD1 (5 bases). There are 17 residues in the CDR3. V was trimmed by 2 bases and J by 2 bases, leaving 17 bases between them. Germline V gives CDR1 SGHTA, CDR2 FQGNSA. DNA of the CDR3: TGTGCCAGCAGCTTAAGGGGTGAGCAGCGCCTCACAGATACGCAGTATTTT. Translating it yields CASSLRGEQRLTDTQYF.

This clonotype was counted many times. The V gene is TRBV3-1, the J gene TRBJ2-2; D not certain. Looked up from germline, CDR1 is LGHDT and CDR2 is YNNKEL (reference sequence). CDR3 length equals 11 residues. V lost 2 bases and J 7 bases, leaving 2 bases between the germline ends. CDR3 DNA sequence: TGTGCCAGCAGCCAACTCGGGGAGCTGTTTTTT. This gives the protein CASSQLGELFF.

The table lists this clonotype with many counts. This rearrangement joins TRBV9 to TRBJ2-5; the D is unclear. Trimming took off 0 bases at V and 2 bases at J, with 5 bases between the two ends. Germline CDR1 reads SGDLS; CDR2 reads YYNGEE. This CDR3 is built from 13 residues. As DNA, the CDR3 is TGTGCCAGCAGCGTAGAGGAGCAAGAGACCCAGTACTTC. The encoded protein is CASSVEEQETQYF.

The V call is TRBV29-1, the J call TRBJ2-3, with 11 bases lining up with TRBD2. The V and J ends lost 1 base and 0 bases, in that order; junction bases with no gene match: 9. This CDR3 contains 18 residues. CDR1 SQVTM and CDR2 ANQGSEA come from the germline V gene. The CDR3 region is CSVEAGSGGDTSTDTQYF. DNA for the CDR3: TGCAGCGTTGAAGCGGGTAGCGGGGGGGATACTAGCACAGATACGCAGTATTTT.

The sample holds a few counts of this clonotype. V usage is TRBV27 and J usage is TRBJ2-7, with 8 bases identical to TRBD1. Losses at the gene ends were 4 bases for V and 1 base for J; bases not matched to a gene: 9. The CDR3 runs 16 residues. The germline V gene has CDR1 MNHEY and CDR2 SMNVEV (reference sequence). CDR3 loop: CASSSTTGDLSYEQYF. DNA of the CDR3: TGTGCCAGCAGTTCTACGACAGGGGACCTTTCCTACGAGCAGTACTTC.

This clonotype was observed a handful of times. The V gene is TRBV6-2 or TRBV6-3, the J gene TRBJ2-3; TRBD1 might be the D (6 bases). The CDR3 sequence is 14 residues long. Germline assignment: CDR1 MNHEY and CDR2 SVGEGT. The ends were cut back, 6 bases at V and 5 bases at J, with 15 bases in the middle. In DNA form, the CDR3 reads TGTGCCAGCAGCTTAGGACAGACACGAGATACGCAGTATTTT. This encodes CASSLGQTRDTQYF.

The J gene is TRBJ2-3, the V gene TRBV5-5; maybe TRBD2 (6 bases). The CDR3 covers 16 residues. V shed 0 bases and J shed 2 bases, with 13 bases lying between them. Germline CDR1 and CDR2: SGHKS and YYEKEE (reference sequence). The CDR3 coding sequence is TGTGCCAGCAGCTTGGCCAGCGGGCGATACACAGATACGCAGTATTTT. It yields the protein CASSLASGRYTDTQYF.

A note on this clonotype: At one of its ends the junction is not consistent with the germline gene, which may arise from a read error. The chain is built from TRBV20-1 and TRBJ2-7; 11 bases map to TRBD2. Germline assignment: CDR1 DFQATT and CDR2 SNEGSKA (reference sequence). The CDR3 totals 19 residues. The DNA of the CDR3 is TGCAGTGCGAGAGGGGGGCTAGCGGGAGGTAGCAGAGGGTCCTACGAGCAGTACTTC. Amino acids: CSARGGLAGGSRGSYEQYF.